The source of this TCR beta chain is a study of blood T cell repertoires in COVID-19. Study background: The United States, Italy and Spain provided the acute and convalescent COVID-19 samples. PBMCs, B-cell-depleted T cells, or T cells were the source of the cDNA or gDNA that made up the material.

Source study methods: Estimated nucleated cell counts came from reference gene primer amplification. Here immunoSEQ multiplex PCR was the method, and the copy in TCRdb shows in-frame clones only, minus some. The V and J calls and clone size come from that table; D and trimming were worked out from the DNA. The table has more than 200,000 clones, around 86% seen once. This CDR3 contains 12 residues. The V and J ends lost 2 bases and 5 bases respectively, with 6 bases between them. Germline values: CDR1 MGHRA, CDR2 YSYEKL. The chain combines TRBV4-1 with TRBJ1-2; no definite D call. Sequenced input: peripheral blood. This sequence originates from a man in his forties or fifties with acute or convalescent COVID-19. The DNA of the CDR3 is TGCGCCAGCAGCCAATTATTGTATGGCTACACCTTC. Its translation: CASSQLLYGYTF.